Presented here are 25 T cell receptor beta chains from one specimen sequenced in a study of regulatory T cells in long-lasting Graves disease. CDR3 regions were amplified by Arm-PCR using iRepertoire HTBI primers to build TCR beta libraries. TCRdb re-derived calls from the multiplex PCR reads in MiXCR, one entry per CDR3 protein. The sample lists 350,000 to 550,000 distinct CDR3 sequences, around 15% occurring once. Time point meaning: newly diagnosed GD, antithyroid drugs for less than 3 months. PBMCs provided the RNA from which the TCR library was made. These same data were also listed under a study on T cells in Graves' hyperthyroidism and ophthalmopathy.

Sequenced material: peripheral blood mononuclear cells (PBMCs), taken at new diagnosis, from a patient treated with antithyroid drugs. The receptors were gathered from a woman between 45 and 60 years old with Graves disease.

The V and J genes are TRBV5-1 and TRBJ2-5; 9 bases line up with TRBD2. The CDR3 extends over 16 amino acids. Germline loops: CDR1 SGHRS, CDR2 YFSETQ. The V gene end was trimmed by 1 base and the J gene end by 2 bases; junction bases not matched to a gene: 6. The CDR3 spells CASSLNAGGRQETQYF. DNA of the CDR3: TGCGCCAGCAGCTTGAATGCGGGAGGGCGGCAAGAGACCCAGTACTTC.

This clonotype was recorded a few times. The rearrangement uses TRBV27 and TRBJ2-7, with D possibly matching TRBD1 (5 bases). V was cut by 2 bases and J by 1 base, with 12 bases left in between. The CDR3 spans 15 residues. Germline CDR1 is MNHEY and CDR2 is SMNVEV (reference sequence). The CDR3 nucleotides read TGTGCCAGCAGTTTAGTCAGGGCGTCATCCTACGAGCAGTACTTC. Translated, it gives CASSLVRASSYEQYF.

The table lists this clonotype with a few counts. The chain has TRBV3-1 and TRBJ2-1; D not resolved. Trimming stripped 1 base from V and 4 bases from J, with 11 bases between. Germline V gene data show CDR1 as LGHDT and CDR2 as YNNKEL (reference sequence). This CDR3 comprises 15 residues. For the CDR3, the DNA is TGTGCCAGCAGCCAAGTTTCTGGCCTGTACAATGAGCAGTTCTTC. Translation: CASSQVSGLYNEQFF.

Many counts were recorded for this clonotype. The chain uses TRBV28 and TRBJ2-6, with D perhaps given as TRBD1 or TRBD2 (6 bases each). This CDR3 contains 15 residues. CDR1 and CDR2 from the germline V gene are MDHEN and SYDVKM. The V gene lost 4 bases and the J gene lost 2 bases, with 9 bases spanning the gap. As DNA, the CDR3 is TGTGCCAGCAGTTCGGAGGGGGCTGGGGCCAACGTCCTGACTTTC. Translation: CASSSEGAGANVLTF.

This clonotype was recorded many times. The V gene is TRBV3-1, the J gene TRBJ1-3, with D hard to call. The CDR3 covers 16 residues. V lost 4 bases and J 0 bases, leaving 13 bases between the germline ends. Germline V lookup: CDR1 LGHDT, CDR2 YNNKEL (reference sequence). Written as DNA, the CDR3 is TGTGCCAGCAGCCCTCGGACGGATTTCTCTGGAAACACCATATATTTT. It is translated as CASSPRTDFSGNTIYF. Full variable domain (outside the CDR3, taken from reference TRBV3-1 and TRBJ1-3): DTAVSQTPKYLVTQMGNDKSIKCEQNLGHDTMYWYKQDSKKFLKIMFSYNNKELIINETVPNRFSPKSPDKAHLNLHINSLELGDSAVYFCASSPRTDFSGNTIYFGEGSWLTVV.

The chain joins TRBV30 to TRBJ1-2; 9 bases map to TRBD1. CDR1 and CDR2 from the germline V gene are GTSNPN and SVGIG (reference sequence). This CDR3 is built from 15 residues. After removal of 3 bases from V and 3 bases from J, the junction contained 8 bases not matched to a gene. The CDR3 coding sequence is TGTGCCTGGAGGGTCACAGGACAGGGGCACTATGGCTACACCTTC. This sequence encodes CAWRVTGQGHYGYTF.

This clonotype was counted between two and nine times. The genes are TRBV25-1 and TRBJ2-7; D is unclear. Per germline, CDR1 MGHDK and CDR2 SYGVNS. This CDR3 is 16 amino acids long. The V end lost 8 bases, the J end lost 1 base, and 21 bases lay between the germline ends. The CDR3 DNA follows: TGTGCCAGCCCCTTGGTAGGGATGGGGTGTTCCTACGAGCAGTACTTC. Translation: CASPLVGMGCSYEQYF.

In regard to this clonotype: Just one base apart from a much larger clone, this may be a read error. The CDR3 end shows no conserved phenylalanine or tryptophan, and so a read error is likely. This rearrangement joins TRBV7-2 to TRBJ2-3, with D possibly TRBD2 on 6 matching bases. This CDR3 comprises 14 residues. Germline values: CDR1 SGHTA, CDR2 FQGNSA. Trimming shortened V by 6 bases and J by 0 bases, and 10 bases separated the two germline ends. The CDR3 loop reads CASRGGISTDTQYS. The CDR3 bases are TGTGCCAGCAGGGGGGGAATAAGCACAGATACGCAGTATTCT.

This clonotype was found many times. The gene calls are TRBV7-2 and TRBJ2-1, with TRBD2 matching 9 bases. CDR3 length: 15 residues. Germline values: CDR1 SGHTA, CDR2 FQGNSA. The V gene end was trimmed by 6 bases and the J gene end by 0 bases; junction bases not matched to a gene: 3. The CDR3 nucleotides are TGTGCCAGCAGTGAAGCGGGAGGCTCCTACAATGAGCAGTTCTTC. It specifies CASSEAGGSYNEQFF.

This clonotype appeared a few times. V is TRBV28 and J is TRBJ1-6; 9 bases match TRBD1. The CDR3 has 15 amino acids. Germline V gene sequence: CDR1 MDHEN, CDR2 SYDVKM. V lost 5 bases, J lost 10 bases, and 9 bases stayed unmatched. CDR3 sequence reads: CASSPRTGVGSPLHF. DNA for the CDR3: TGTGCCAGCAGTCCTAGGACAGGGGTGGGATCACCCCTCCACTTT.

The sample holds one count of this clonotype. A clone one base away is much larger, so this may be a read error. The V call is TRBV6-1, the J call TRBJ2-7, with D possibly matching TRBD2 (6 bases). V lost 6 bases to trimming and J lost 7 bases, with 28 bases between them. Germline CDR1 MNHNS, CDR2 SASEGT. The CDR3 contains 17 residues. The CDR3 region has the DNA TGTGCCAGCAGCTACTCACGTCTGCTAGCGAAGTACAATGAGCAGTACTTC. Translation: CASSYSRLLAKYNEQYF.

Concerning this clonotype itself: The likely explanation is a read error, given a far larger clone one base away. V gene TRBV28 combines with J gene TRBJ2-3; tentative D call: TRBD2 (6 bases). Gene TRBJ2-7 matches the end of the DNA better, so the J call may be wrong. CDR1 and CDR2 (germline): MDHEN, SYDVKM. The CDR3 runs 14 residues. The CDR3 spells CTSSLVASVPEQYF. The CDR3 DNA reads TGTACCAGCAGTTTAGTGGCTAGCGTACCGGAGCAGTACTTC.

The J gene is TRBJ2-7, the V gene TRBV28; 10 bases match TRBD1. Trimming cost V 5 bases and J 4 bases; bases outside gene matches: 11. The length of the CDR3 is 16 residues. Germline CDR1 MDHEN, CDR2 SYDVKM. This CDR3 reads CASSAKGTGVRYEQYF. The CDR3 DNA sequence: TGTGCCAGCAGTGCAAAGGGGACAGGGGTAAGGTACGAGCAGTACTTC.

This clonotype has only a few counts. The V call is TRBV4-1, the J call TRBJ2-1; either TRBD1 or TRBD2 may supply D (5 bases each). V lost 6 bases and J 9 bases, leaving 18 bases between the germline ends. Per the germline V gene, CDR1 is MGHRA and CDR2 is YSYEKL. CDR3 size: 14 residues. As DNA, the CDR3 is TGCGCCAGCAGTCCCACTGACAGCGGAATTGAGCAGTTCTTC. This encodes CASSPTDSGIEQFF.

With regard to this clonotype: A read error is possible here, since a much larger clone lies one base away. The CDR3 DNA is TGTGCCACCAGTTTTTCTGGGGCAAATCAGCCCCAGCATTTT. Translated: CATSFSGANQPQHF. The gene calls are TRBV28 and TRBJ1-5; tentatively, D is TRBD1 (5 bases). The CDR3 loop spans 14 amino acids. Germline-derived CDR1 and CDR2 are MDHEN and SYDVKM.

This clonotype appeared many times. This chain joins TRBV12-3 or TRBV12-4 and TRBJ2-1, with TRBD2 identical over 8 bases. V lost 6 bases to trimming and J lost 7 bases; unmatched junction nucleotides: 11. This CDR3 comprises 15 residues. The CDR3 reads CASRPGLDPWNEQFF. CDR3 bases: TGTGCCAGCAGACCGGGACTAGATCCGTGGAATGAGCAGTTCTTC.

Worth noting for this clonotype: This may arise from a read error, as a much more abundant clone is one base away. The chain combines TRBV6-1 with TRBJ2-1, with a possible D match to TRBD1 (5 bases). The length of the CDR3 is 15 residues. CDR1 and CDR2 (germline): MNHNS, SASEGT. V lost 5 bases to trimming and J lost 7 bases, with 18 bases between them. The CDR3 DNA follows: TGTGCCAGCAGTCAAAGGGGTTTGGCGCGGAATGAGCAGTTCTTC. It is translated as CASSQRGLARNEQFF.

This clonotype occurred many times. This chain joins TRBV12-3 or TRBV12-4 and TRBJ2-2; D gene unclear. Trimming removed 2 bases from V and 0 bases from J, with 10 bases in between. CDR3 length equals 16 residues. In nucleotides, the CDR3 is TGTGCCAGCAGTTTATATCCAGTCACGAACACCGGGGAGCTGTTTTTT. Translation: CASSLYPVTNTGELFF.

The sample holds many counts of this clonotype. The rearrangement uses TRBV28 and TRBJ2-7; D not resolved. This CDR3 is 12 amino acids long. The ends were cut back, 8 bases at V and 1 base at J, with 9 bases in the middle. Germline values: CDR1 MDHEN, CDR2 SYDVKM. The CDR3 nucleotides read TGTGCCAGCGGCAGGCAGTCCTACGAGCAGTACTTC. Translated, it gives CASGRQSYEQYF.

This clonotype was seen many times. The V and J genes are TRBV28 and TRBJ1-2; the D is unclear. The CDR3 spans 11 residues. The V gene's germline CDR1 is MDHEN and CDR2 SYDVKM. V lost 4 bases to trimming and J lost 0 bases, with 0 bases between them. CDR3 loop: CASSSNYGYTF. The CDR3 DNA reads as TGTGCCAGCAGTTCTAACTATGGCTACACCTTC.

This clonotype has a handful of counts. This rearrangement joins TRBV3-1 to TRBJ2-2; 10 nucleotides match TRBD2. Germline V gene sequence: CDR1 LGHDT, CDR2 YNNKEL (reference sequence). CDR3 length equals 16 residues. V lost 5 bases to trimming and J lost 6 bases; unmatched junction nucleotides: 9. CDR3: CASSRSLAGAPGELFF. The CDR3 DNA follows: TGTGCCAGCAGCAGGAGCCTAGCGGGAGCCCCCGGGGAGCTGTTTTTT.

About this clonotype itself: A single base separates this from a much larger clone, so it may be a read error. This chain joins TRBV6-9 and TRBJ2-1; D gene unclear. V was clipped by 4 bases and J by 7 bases, with 11 bases between them. The length of the CDR3 is 13 residues. Germline loops: CDR1 MNHGY, CDR2 SVAAGI. CDR3 in amino acids: CASSWWEGNEQFF. In DNA, the CDR3 is TGTGCCAGCAGTTGGTGGGAAGGGAATGAGCAGTTCTTC.

This clonotype was detected ten times or more. The chain combines TRBV6-1 with TRBJ2-5; D remains unclear. From germline, CDR1 is MNHNS and CDR2 SASEGT. V was trimmed by 3 bases and J by 1 base, leaving 6 bases between them. CDR3 length: 13 amino acids. The CDR3 protein is CASSDQIQETQYF. CDR3 nucleotide sequence: TGTGCCAGCAGTGATCAGATCCAAGAGACCCAGTACTTC.

In this sample, this clonotype turned up a few times. The rearrangement joins TRBV5-1 to TRBJ2-2; perhaps TRBD2 as D (6 bases). V lost 5 bases and J lost 5, with 16 bases in between. In germline, CDR1 is SGHRS, CDR2 YFSETQ. The CDR3 extends over 15 amino acids. The CDR3 protein is CASSDGLARTGELFF. The CDR3 nucleotides are TGCGCCAGCAGTGATGGGCTAGCGAGAACCGGGGAGCTGTTTTTT.

The chain joins TRBV28 to TRBJ1-3; D remains ambiguous. V dropped 7 bases and J dropped 0 bases, with 13 bases sitting between them. This CDR3 is 15 amino acids long. Germline V lookup: CDR1 MDHEN, CDR2 SYDVKM. The CDR3 region has the DNA TGTGCCAGCACTTCTGACACTTCCTCTGGAAACACCATATATTTT. This encodes CASTSDTSSGNTIYF.